This T cell receptor beta chain was sequenced during a study of T cell responses to AZD1222 COVID-19 vaccine. General study points: Donors in the cohort were predominantly white British and more often female, and clonal diversity was possibly underestimated.

This clone appeared once. Its antigen remains unidentified. TCRdb keeps only in-frame clones here, not all; method: immunoSEQ multiplex PCR. The sample records roughly 100,000 clones, 70% to 90% being singletons. The CDR3 has 17 amino acids. Germline V CDR1 and CDR2: SGHNT, YYREEE (reference sequence). Trimming pared 3 bases from V and 3 bases from J, leaving 20 bases between. This clonotype was obtained from an adult who received the AZD1222 COVID-19 vaccine. This chain joins TRBV5-4 and TRBJ2-3; no reliable D call. Sequencing used peripheral blood, obtained 28 days after the second AZD1222 dose. The CDR3 sequence: CASSSFISLVPTDTQYF. CDR3 DNA: TGTGCCAGCAGCTCGTTTATCAGCTTGGTTCCGACAGATACGCAGTATTTT.